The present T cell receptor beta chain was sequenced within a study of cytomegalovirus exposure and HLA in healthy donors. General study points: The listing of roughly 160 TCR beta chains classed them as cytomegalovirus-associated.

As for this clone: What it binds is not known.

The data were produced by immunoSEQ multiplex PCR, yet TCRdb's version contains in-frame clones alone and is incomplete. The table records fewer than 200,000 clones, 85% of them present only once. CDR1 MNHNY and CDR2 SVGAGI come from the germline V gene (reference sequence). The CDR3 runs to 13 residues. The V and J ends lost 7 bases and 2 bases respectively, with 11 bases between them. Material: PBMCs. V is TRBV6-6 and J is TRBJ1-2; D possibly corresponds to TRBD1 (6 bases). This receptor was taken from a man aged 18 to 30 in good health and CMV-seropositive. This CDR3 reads CASILGQNYGYTF. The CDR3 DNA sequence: TGTGCCAGCATCCTAGGACAGAACTATGGCTACACCTTC.